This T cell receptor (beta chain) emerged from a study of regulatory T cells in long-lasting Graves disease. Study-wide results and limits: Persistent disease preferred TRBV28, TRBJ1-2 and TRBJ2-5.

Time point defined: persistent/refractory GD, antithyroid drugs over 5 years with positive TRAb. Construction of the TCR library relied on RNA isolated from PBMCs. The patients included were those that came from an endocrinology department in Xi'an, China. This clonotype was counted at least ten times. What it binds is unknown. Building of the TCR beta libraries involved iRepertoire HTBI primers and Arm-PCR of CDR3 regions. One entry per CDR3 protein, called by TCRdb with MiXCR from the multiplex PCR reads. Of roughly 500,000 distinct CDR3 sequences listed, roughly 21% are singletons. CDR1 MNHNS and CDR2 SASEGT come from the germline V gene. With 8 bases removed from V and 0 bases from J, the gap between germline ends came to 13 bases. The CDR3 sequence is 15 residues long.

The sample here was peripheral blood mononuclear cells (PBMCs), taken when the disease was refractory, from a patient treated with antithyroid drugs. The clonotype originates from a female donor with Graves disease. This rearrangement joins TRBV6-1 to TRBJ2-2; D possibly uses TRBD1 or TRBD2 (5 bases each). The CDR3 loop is CASLGSRANTGELFF. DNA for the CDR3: TGTGCCAGCCTGGGGAGCAGGGCGAACACCGGGGAGCTGTTTTTT.